Listed below are T cell receptor beta chains from one sample, sequenced in a study of blood T cells in healthy people across ages. TCRdb reprocessed the 5' RACE reads via MiXCR and lists one record per CDR3 protein. The sample includes 1.8 million or so distinct CDR3 sequences, around 40% of them seen just once. Specimen: blood. These receptors came from a human donor in good health. Both conserved end residues are part of each CDR3. The D gene is left open where the match is weak. Clone size, where shown, is once, few, many, or a class for clones that have expanded.

J gene: TRBJ1-6; clone size: -; V gene: TRBV6-2/TRBV6-3; D gene: -; CDR3 DNA: TGTGCCAGCAGCCATGATGGGCCTAGCTCCTATAATTCACCCCTCCACTTT; CDR3 protein: CASSHDGPSSYNSPLHF
J gene: TRBJ2-3; clone size: -; V gene: TRBV9; D gene: -; CDR3 DNA: TGTGCCAGCAGCGTATCTTTCAGAGGGGAGGATACGCAGTATTTT; CDR3 protein: CASSVSFRGEDTQYF
J gene: TRBJ2-7; clone size: few; V gene: TRBV24-1; D gene: TRBD1; CDR3 DNA: TGTGCCACCGGGACCGGGACAGGGAACCCCTACGAGCAGTACTTC; CDR3 protein: CATGTGTGNPYEQYF
J gene: TRBJ2-4; clone size: few; V gene: TRBV28; D gene: -; CDR3 DNA: TGTGCCACCAGGGACCCATCGGGTGAGCAGTACTTC; CDR3 protein: CATRDPSGEQYF
J gene: TRBJ2-3; clone size: few; V gene: TRBV7-3; D gene: -; CDR3 DNA: TGTGCCAGCAGCCAAGAAGTTTCGGATACGCAGTATTTT; CDR3 protein: CASSQEVSDTQYF
J gene: TRBJ2-7; clone size: many; V gene: TRBV7-2; D gene: -; CDR3 DNA: TGTGCCAGCAGCTTAGCGGTGACCTACGAGCAGTACTTC; CDR3 protein: CASSLAVTYEQYF
J gene: TRBJ2-1; clone size: -; V gene: TRBV6-6; D gene: -; CDR3 DNA: TGTGCCACCACTCACCGGGGGATCTACAATGAGCAGTTCTTC; CDR3 protein: CATTHRGIYNEQFF
J gene: TRBJ2-7; clone size: -; V gene: TRBV7-9; D gene: -; CDR3 DNA: TGTGCCAGCAGCCCCTGGAGCGAACTCGACGAGCAGTACTTC; CDR3 protein: CASSPWSELDEQYF
J gene: TRBJ2-1; clone size: -; V gene: TRBV5-5; D gene: -; CDR3 DNA: TGTGCCAGCAGTCGGGACACCTTTCCGTACAATGAGCAGTTCTTC; CDR3 protein: CASSRDTFPYNEQFF
J gene: TRBJ2-3; clone size: -; V gene: TRBV4-2; D gene: TRBD2; CDR3 DNA: TGTGCCAGCAGCCAAGATGAAAGCGGGGGGCCGGCTACGCAGTATTTT; CDR3 protein: CASSQDESGGPATQYF
J gene: TRBJ2-4; clone size: -; V gene: TRBV6-2/TRBV6-3; D gene: TRBD2; CDR3 DNA: TGTGCCAGCAGCCTAGCGGGACTGACAGCGGGGGACATTCAGTACTTC; CDR3 protein: CASSLAGLTAGDIQYF
J gene: TRBJ2-5; clone size: once; V gene: TRBV3-1; D gene: -; CDR3 DNA: TGTGCCAGCAGCCAAGTGGGACTGGGCGTGACCCAGTACTTC; CDR3 protein: CASSQVGLGVTQYF
J gene: TRBJ1-4; clone size: -; V gene: TRBV9; D gene: -; CDR3 DNA: TGTGCCAGCAGCCCCCATTGGGGGGCACGGGAAAAACTGTTTTTT; CDR3 protein: CASSPHWGAREKLFF
J gene: TRBJ2-3; clone size: few; V gene: TRBV5-1; D gene: TRBD2; CDR3 DNA: TGCGCCAGCAGCCTACGTTGGGGTGGGCTAGCGGGGGTCATCGCAGATACGCAGTATTTT; CDR3 protein: CASSLRWGGLAGVIADTQYF
J gene: TRBJ1-2; clone size: few; V gene: TRBV3-1; D gene: -; CDR3 DNA: TGTGCCAGCAGTCAAGATCTGGGCGCTCACTATGGCTACACCTTC; CDR3 protein: CASSQDLGAHYGYTF
J gene: TRBJ1-2; clone size: -; V gene: TRBV5-6; D gene: -; CDR3 DNA: TGTGCCAGCAGCTTGGATTTGGGACTCTACTTGGGTGGCTACACCTTC; CDR3 protein: CASSLDLGLYLGGYTF
J gene: TRBJ1-4; clone size: few; V gene: TRBV7-9; D gene: -; CDR3 DNA: TGTGCCAGCAGCTTGGACACGGACTTAGAAAAACTGTTTTTT; CDR3 protein: CASSLDTDLEKLFF
J gene: TRBJ2-5; clone size: few; V gene: TRBV12-3/TRBV12-4; D gene: -; CDR3 DNA: TGTGCCAGCAGTACAGACACCGGGACACCTCAGTACTTC; CDR3 protein: CASSTDTGTPQYF
J gene: TRBJ2-3; clone size: -; V gene: TRBV4-1; D gene: TRBD2; CDR3 DNA: TGCGCCAGCAGCCAGTCTCGACTAGCGGGGGGCCTTACCCCAGATACGCAGTATTTT; CDR3 protein: CASSQSRLAGGLTPDTQYF
J gene: TRBJ1-1; clone size: -; V gene: TRBV9; D gene: TRBD1; CDR3 DNA: TGTGCCAGCAGCGTAGCCCCGCAGGGGGAGGTGAACACTGAAGCTTTCTTT; CDR3 protein: CASSVAPQGEVNTEAFF
J gene: TRBJ2-3; clone size: -; V gene: TRBV28; D gene: -; CDR3 DNA: TGTGTCAGCCGATCAGCTAGCACAGATACGCAGTATTTT; CDR3 protein: CVSRSASTDTQYF
J gene: TRBJ1-2; clone size: -; V gene: TRBV6-2/TRBV6-3; D gene: TRBD1; CDR3 DNA: TGTGCCAGCAGTCGGACGGGACAGACGGGTGGTTACACCTTC; CDR3 protein: CASSRTGQTGGYTF
J gene: TRBJ2-3; clone size: -; V gene: TRBV20-1; D gene: -; CDR3 DNA: TGCAGTGCTAGGGATCATTTTATGACAGATACGCAGTATTTT; CDR3 protein: CSARDHFMTDTQYF
J gene: TRBJ2-3; clone size: -; V gene: TRBV25-1; D gene: -; CDR3 DNA: TGTGCCAGCAGTGACCCTTGGAGTTTTCGTACGCAGTATTTT; CDR3 protein: CASSDPWSFRTQYF
J gene: TRBJ2-6; clone size: -; V gene: TRBV2; D gene: -; CDR3 DNA: TGTGCCAGCAAGAGGTACTCTGGGGCCAACGTCCTGACTTTC; CDR3 protein: CASKRYSGANVLTF
J gene: TRBJ2-3; clone size: -; V gene: TRBV7-9; D gene: TRBD2; CDR3 DNA: TGTGCCAGCAGCTTAAGAAGCGGGAGACTAGGACGCAAGCCCACAGATACGCAGTATTTT; CDR3 protein: CASSLRSGRLGRKPTDTQYF
J gene: TRBJ1-4; clone size: -; V gene: TRBV20-1; D gene: -; CDR3 DNA: TGCAGTGCGCAGCAGGACCCTGCAACTAATGAAAAACTGTTTTTT; CDR3 protein: CSAQQDPATNEKLFF
J gene: TRBJ1-5; clone size: -; V gene: TRBV12-5; D gene: -; CDR3 DNA: TGTGCTAGTGGTTTGGTACTTGAGGGGAAGAGCAATCAGCCCCAGCATTTT; CDR3 protein: CASGLVLEGKSNQPQHF
J gene: TRBJ2-1; clone size: -; V gene: TRBV7-2; D gene: -; CDR3 DNA: TGTGCCAGCAGCTTAAGAGGGGGGGCTGACAATGAGCAGTTCTTC; CDR3 protein: CASSLRGGADNEQFF
J gene: TRBJ1-2; clone size: few; V gene: TRBV4-3; D gene: TRBD1; CDR3 DNA: TGCGCCAGCAGCCCGCAGGGGGCCACTAACTATGGCTACACCTTC; CDR3 protein: CASSPQGATNYGYTF
J gene: TRBJ2-7; clone size: few; V gene: TRBV5-1; D gene: -; CDR3 DNA: TGCGCCAGCAGGAAGTCTCCAAGGAACTACGAGCAGTACTTC; CDR3 protein: CASRKSPRNYEQYF
J gene: TRBJ2-7; clone size: few; V gene: TRBV10-3; D gene: TRBD1; CDR3 DNA: TGTGCCATCAGCGTGGACAGGAGCTCCTACGAGCAGTACTTC; CDR3 protein: CAISVDRSSYEQYF
J gene: TRBJ2-3; clone size: -; V gene: TRBV5-1; D gene: -; CDR3 DNA: TGCGCCAGCAGGCTCAGACCGGGTGAAGATACGCAGTATTTT; CDR3 protein: CASRLRPGEDTQYF
J gene: TRBJ1-5; clone size: -; V gene: TRBV15; D gene: -; CDR3 DNA: TGTGCCACCAGCAGGTGGACAGACAATCAGCCCCAGCATTTT; CDR3 protein: CATSRWTDNQPQHF
J gene: TRBJ1-2; clone size: few; V gene: TRBV7-9; D gene: TRBD1; CDR3 DNA: TGTGCCAGCAGCTTAGGTTCGCTTACAGGGGGCAACTATGGCTACACCTTC; CDR3 protein: CASSLGSLTGGNYGYTF
J gene: TRBJ2-1; clone size: -; V gene: TRBV12-3/TRBV12-4; D gene: -; CDR3 DNA: TGTGCCAGCAGTTTTCTATATGGGAATGAGCAGTTCTTC; CDR3 protein: CASSFLYGNEQFF
J gene: TRBJ2-1; clone size: -; V gene: TRBV20-1; D gene: TRBD2; CDR3 DNA: TGCAGTGGAGGCGGGGGGCGTATCAATGAGCAGTTCTTC; CDR3 protein: CSGGGGRINEQFF
J gene: TRBJ1-5; clone size: -; V gene: TRBV28; D gene: -; CDR3 DNA: TGTGCCAGCAGTTTAGGCAGGGGCCCTAATAATCAGCCCCAGCATTTT; CDR3 protein: CASSLGRGPNNQPQHF
J gene: TRBJ2-1; clone size: many; V gene: TRBV7-2; D gene: -; CDR3 DNA: TGTGCCAGCAGCTTATCCGGGGGTTGGAATGAGCAGTTCTTC; CDR3 protein: CASSLSGGWNEQFF
J gene: TRBJ2-5; clone size: -; V gene: TRBV5-1; D gene: TRBD2; CDR3 DNA: TGCGCCAGCAGTTCGGGACTAGAGGAAGGAGAGACCCAGTACTTC; CDR3 protein: CASSSGLEEGETQYF
J gene: TRBJ1-5; clone size: few; V gene: TRBV6-6; D gene: TRBD1; CDR3 DNA: TGTGCCGGCAGTTACTGGGACAGCAAGCATTTT; CDR3 protein: CAGSYWDSKHF
J gene: TRBJ2-4; clone size: few; V gene: TRBV24-1; D gene: TRBD1; CDR3 DNA: TGTGCCACCAGTAGACAGGGCCTACGCAATGAGCAGTACTTC; CDR3 protein: CATSRQGLRNEQYF